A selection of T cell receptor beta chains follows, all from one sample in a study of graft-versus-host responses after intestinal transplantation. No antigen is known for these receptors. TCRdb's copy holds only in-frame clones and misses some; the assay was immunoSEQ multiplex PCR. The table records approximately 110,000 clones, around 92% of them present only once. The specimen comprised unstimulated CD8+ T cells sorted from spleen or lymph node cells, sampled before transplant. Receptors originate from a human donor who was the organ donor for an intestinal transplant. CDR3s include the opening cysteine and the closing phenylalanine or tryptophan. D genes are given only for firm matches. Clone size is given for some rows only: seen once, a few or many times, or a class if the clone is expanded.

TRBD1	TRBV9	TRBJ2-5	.	TGTGCCAGCAGCGTAGGGACAGGGAAAGAGACCCAGTACTTC	CASSVGTGKETQYF
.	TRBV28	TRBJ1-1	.	TGTGCCAGCAGTTTTACCCGGGGGAGAACTGAAGCTTTCTTT	CASSFTRGRTEAFF
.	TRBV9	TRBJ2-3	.	TGTGCCAGCAGCGAGGGGGGCACAGATACGCAGTATTTT	CASSEGGTDTQYF
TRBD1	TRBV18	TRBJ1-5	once	TGTGCCAGCTCGCCAGGGACAGATAGCAATCAGCCCCAGCATTTT	CASSPGTDSNQPQHF
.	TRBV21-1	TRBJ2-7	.	TGTGCCAGCAGCAACCTATTGTGGGGCTTGAGCTCCTACGAGCAGTACTTC	CASSNLLWGLSSYEQYF
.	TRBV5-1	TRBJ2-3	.	TGCGCCAGCAGCTTCGGGACCGGAGCTAGCACAGATACGCAGTATTTT	CASSFGTGASTDTQYF
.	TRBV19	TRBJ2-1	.	TGTGCCGTACAAGGCGGGGGCCTCTACAATGAGCAGTTCTTC	CAVQGGGLYNEQFF
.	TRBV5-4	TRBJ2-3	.	TGTGCCAGCAGACCAGCGGCTAGCACAGATACGCAGTATTTT	CASRPAASTDTQYF
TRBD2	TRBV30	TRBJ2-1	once	TGTGCCTGGAGTCCGGGAGGACTAGCGTCCCACAATGAGCAGTTCTTC	CAWSPGGLASHNEQFF
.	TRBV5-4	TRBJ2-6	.	TGTGCCAGCAGTTCTGACAGACCTGGGGCCAACGTCCTGACTTTC	CASSSDRPGANVLTF
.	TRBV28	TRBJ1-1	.	TGTGCCAGCAGGGGGGGACACTGGAACACTGAAGCTTTCTTT	CASRGGHWNTEAFF
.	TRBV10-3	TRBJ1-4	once	TGTGCCATCAGTGAGTCAACCCCAACTAATGAAAAACTGTTTTTT	CAISESTPTNEKLFF
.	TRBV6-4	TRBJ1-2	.	TGTGCCAGCAGTGAAAAGGGCCAGGCCTATGGCTACACCTTC	CASSEKGQAYGYTF
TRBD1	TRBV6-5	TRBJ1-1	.	TGTGCCAGCAGTTACGGCAGGGGGTACACTGAAGCTTTCTTT	CASSYGRGYTEAFF
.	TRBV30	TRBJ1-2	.	TGTGCCTGGAGCGCCGGACAGTTCAACTATGGCTACACCTTC	CAWSAGQFNYGYTF
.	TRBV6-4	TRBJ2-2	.	TGTGCCAGCAGTGTGGGTAACACCGGGGAGCTGTTTTTT	CASSVGNTGELFF
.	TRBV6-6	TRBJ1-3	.	TGTGCCAGCAGTTACTCGGGACTTTCCTCTGGAAACACCATATATTTT	CASSYSGLSSGNTIYF
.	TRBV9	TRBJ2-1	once	TGTGCCAGCAGCGTAGGCCAGGGGACCTACAATGAGCAGTTCTTC	CASSVGQGTYNEQFF
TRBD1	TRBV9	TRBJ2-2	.	TGTGCCAGCAGCCGAGGGACAGCCTCCACCGGGGAGCTGTTTTTT	CASSRGTASTGELFF
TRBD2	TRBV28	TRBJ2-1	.	TGTGCCAGCAGTTTGCTCCTAGCGGGCGAAAGGAATGAGCAGTTCTTC	CASSLLLAGERNEQFF
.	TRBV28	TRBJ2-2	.	TGTGCCAGCAGCCCGGACGGAAACACCGGGGAGCTGTTTTTT	CASSPDGNTGELFF
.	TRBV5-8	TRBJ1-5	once	TGTGCCAGCAGCTTGGTACTTCGGGGGGCAGGTCAGCCCCAGCATTTT	CASSLVLRGAGQPQHF
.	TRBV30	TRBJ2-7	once	TGTGCCTGCATTGACCGGACGGGCGAGCAGTACTTC	CACIDRTGEQYF
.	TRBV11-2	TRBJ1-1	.	TGTGCCAGCAGCTTTAGTTCATCCATAATCACTGAAGCTTTCTTT	CASSFSSSIITEAFF
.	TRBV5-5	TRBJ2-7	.	TGTGCCAGCAGCTTGGTGGGGGGAGGCCCCTCGAACTACGAGCAGTACTTC	CASSLVGGGPSNYEQYF
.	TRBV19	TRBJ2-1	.	TGTGCCAGTACCCCGGCCTCCTCCTACAATGAGCAGTTCTTC	CASTPASSYNEQFF
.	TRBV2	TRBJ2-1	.	TGTGCCAGCAGTGAAGCGGACAATGAGCAGTTCTTC	CASSEADNEQFF
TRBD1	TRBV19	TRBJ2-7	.	TGTGCCAGTAGTAGACAGGGCTACGAGCAGTACTTC	CASSRQGYEQYF
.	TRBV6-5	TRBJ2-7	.	TGTGCCAGCAGGGTCCGGGGAGTCTACGAGCAGTACTTC	CASRVRGVYEQYF
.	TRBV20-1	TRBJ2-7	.	TGCAGTGCTCCCTTTCACTACGAGCAGTACTTC	CSAPFHYEQYF
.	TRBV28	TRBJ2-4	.	TGTGCCAGCAGTTTACGTGGGACGGCCAAGGAGAACATTCAGTACTTC	CASSLRGTAKENIQYF
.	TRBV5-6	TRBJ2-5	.	TGTGCCAGCAGCTTAGGAGGGGGGAGCGAAGAGACCCAGTACTTC	CASSLGGGSEETQYF
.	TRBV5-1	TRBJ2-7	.	TGCGCCAGCAGCGATACAGGGAAGGTGCGTTACGAGCAGTACTTT	CASSDTGKVRYEQYF
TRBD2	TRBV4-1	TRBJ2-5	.	TGCGCCAGCAGCCTTCCGGGACTAGGAGAGACCCAGTACTTC	CASSLPGLGETQYF
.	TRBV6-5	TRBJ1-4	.	TGTGCCAGCAGTTACACCAGGGGCCTAAATGAAAAACTGTTTTTT	CASSYTRGLNEKLFF
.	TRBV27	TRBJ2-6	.	TGTGCCAGCACCTTATCTGGGGCCAACGTCCTGACTTTC	CASTLSGANVLTF
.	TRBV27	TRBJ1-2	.	TGTGCCAGCAGTCCCTCCCTTAACTATGGCTACACCTTC	CASSPSLNYGYTF
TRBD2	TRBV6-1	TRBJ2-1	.	TGTGCCAGCAGTGAGGGACTAGCGGGTTACAATGAGCAGTTCTTC	CASSEGLAGYNEQFF
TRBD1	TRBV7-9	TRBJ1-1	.	TGTGCCAGCAGCTTAGCGACAGGGAGGGCTGAAGCTTTCTTT	CASSLATGRAEAFF
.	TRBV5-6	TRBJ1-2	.	TGTGCCAGCAGCTTGGGCGGGAATTCTTATGGCTACACCTTC	CASSLGGNSYGYTF
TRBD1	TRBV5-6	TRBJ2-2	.	TGTGCCAGCCAGGCCAGGGGGCCCGGGGAGCTGTTTTTT	CASQARGPGELFF
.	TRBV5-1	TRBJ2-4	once	TGCGCCAGCAGCGGCGACTCGGGAAGCATTCAGTACTTC	CASSGDSGSIQYF
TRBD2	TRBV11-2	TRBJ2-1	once	TGTGCCAGCAGCCTTTTATTAGGACTAGTCTACAATGAGCAGTTCTTC	CASSLLLGLVYNEQFF
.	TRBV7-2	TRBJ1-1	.	TGTGCCAGCAGCCCCCGTTTGGGGGGACGGATCGAAGCTTTCTTT	CASSPRLGGRIEAFF
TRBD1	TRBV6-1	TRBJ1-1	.	TGTGCCAGCAGGAAGGGACAGGGTAAGAACACTGAAGCTTTCTTT	CASRKGQGKNTEAFF
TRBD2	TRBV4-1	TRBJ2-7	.	TGCGCCAGCAGCCAGGGACTAGCCTACGAGCAGTACTTC	CASSQGLAYEQYF